The 27 T cell receptor beta chains given below trace back to one sample, sequenced in a study of PD-L1 blockade in urothelial cancer. Using immunoSEQ multiplex PCR, the repertoire was profiled, and TCRdb retains in-frame clones only, with some absent. The sample consists of 40,000 to 60,000 clones, approximately 81% of them appearing once. Noted time point: peripheral blood 6 weeks after treatment start. The sequencing here drew on PBMCs, taken around atezolizumab (anti-PD-L1) treatment. The receptors originated from a man in his sixties or seventies with urothelial cancer.

The chain uses TRBV2 and TRBJ2-3; 7 bases agree with TRBD2. V was pared by 10 bases and J by 2 bases, with 6 bases of the junction left unmatched. CDR1 and CDR2 from the germline V gene are SNHLY and FYNNEI. This CDR3 comprises 13 residues. CDR3 coding DNA: TGTGCCACATCCGCGGGAGTCACAGATACGCAGTATTTT. Translated, it gives CATSAGVTDTQYF.

The chain uses TRBV11-3 and TRBJ2-2; no definite D call. This CDR3 has 16 amino acids. Germline CDR1 and CDR2: SGHNT and YENEEA. V was trimmed by 0 bases and J by 2 bases, leaving 10 bases between them. CDR3 in amino acids: CASSLDLGSNTGELFF. The CDR3 DNA reads as TGTGCCAGCAGCTTAGATCTAGGCAGTAACACCGGGGAGCTGTTTTTT.

The J gene is TRBJ2-1, the V gene TRBV10-1; 9 bases fit TRBD1. Germline V gives CDR1 WNHNN, CDR2 SYGVQD (reference sequence). Unmatched junction bases numbered 7, after V lost 3 bases and J lost 7 bases. This CDR3 contains 15 residues. The CDR3 sequence is CASSDGQGTRNEQFF. The CDR3 DNA is TGCGCCAGCAGTGACGGACAGGGGACTCGGAATGAGCAGTTCTTC.

This chain links TRBV6-1 with TRBJ2-7; TRBD2 matches 7 bases. Germline loops: CDR1 MNHNS, CDR2 SASEGT. With V trimmed by 4 bases and J by 5 bases, 11 bases remained unmatched. There are 15 residues in the CDR3. The CDR3 region has the DNA TGTGCCAGCAGTGGGCAGGCGGGAGTGAACGACGAGCAGTACTTC. It translates to CASSGQAGVNDEQYF.

V is TRBV10-3 and J is TRBJ2-3, with D unclear. Germline CDR1 is ENHRY and CDR2 is SYGVKD. This CDR3 contains 11 residues. V was clipped by 3 bases and J by 4 bases, with 2 bases between them. The CDR3 DNA follows: TGTGCCATCAGTGACTCAGATACGCAGTATTTT. Translated: CAISDSDTQYF.

This clone has only one observation. This sequence joins TRBV29-1 and TRBJ1-3; 8 bases align to TRBD1. V gave up 4 bases and J gave up 4 bases; unmatched junction bases: 3. Germline V gives CDR1 SQVTM, CDR2 ANQGSEA. CDR3 size: 13 residues. CDR3 region: CSVGTGPGNTIYF. DNA for the CDR3: TGCAGCGTTGGGACAGGGCCCGGAAACACCATATATTTT.

The V and J genes are TRBV18 and TRBJ2-7; D ambiguous. The ends were cut back, 3 bases at V and 7 bases at J, with 10 bases in the middle. The CDR3 totals 12 residues. Germline CDR1 reads KGHSH; CDR2 reads LQKENI. This CDR3 is CASSPSAEEQYF. The CDR3 DNA reads as TGTGCCAGCTCACCCTCGGCGGAAGAGCAGTACTTC.

The J gene is TRBJ2-3, the V gene TRBV25-1, with TRBD1 matching over 7 bases. The V gene's germline CDR1 is MGHDK and CDR2 SYGVNS. Trimming took 7 bases from V and 4 from J; bases not matched to a gene: 11. This CDR3 has 15 residues. The CDR3 is CASTDDRDISDTQYF. CDR3 sequence (DNA): TGTGCCAGCACCGACGACAGGGACATATCAGATACGCAGTATTTT.

The chain links TRBV18 to TRBJ2-2, with D possibly TRBD1 on 6 matching bases. The CDR3 runs 14 residues. Germline CDR1 and CDR2: KGHSH and LQKENI. V dropped 4 bases and J dropped 5 bases, with 11 bases sitting between them. The CDR3 region has the DNA TGTGCCAGCTCACAAACTACAGGGACCGGGGAGCTGTTTTTT. Its translation is CASSQTTGTGELFF. The full variable domain, completed using reference TRBV18 and TRBJ2-2, is NAGVMQNPRHLVRRRGQEARLRCSPMKGHSHVYWYRQLPEEGLKFMVYLQKENIIDESGMPKERFSAEFPKEGPSILRIQQVVRGDSAAYFCASSQTTGTGELFFGEGSRLTVL.

The chain recombines TRBV12-5 with TRBJ1-3; D not resolved. The germline V gene encodes CDR1 LGHNT and CDR2 FRNRAP. Between the trimmed V and J ends, which lost 2 bases and 4 bases, there was a span of 9 bases. This CDR3 has 14 amino acids. DNA for the CDR3: TGTGCTAGTGGTTTGACGGGTGGCGGAAACACCATATATTTT. Translation gives CASGLTGGGNTIYF.

The rearrangement uses TRBV6-6 and TRBJ2-3; D might be TRBD2 (5 bases). The CDR3 is made up of 14 amino acids. The V gene lost 0 bases and the J gene lost 1 base, with 5 bases spanning the gap. The germline V gene encodes CDR1 MNHNY and CDR2 SVGAGI (reference sequence). The chain's CDR3 is CASSYSRGTDTQYF. The CDR3 bases are TGTGCCAGCAGTTACTCGCGGGGCACAGATACGCAGTATTTT.

This chain uses TRBV10-3 with TRBJ2-1; 9 nucleotides agree with TRBD2. V trimming: 6 bases; J trimming: 10 bases; junction bases outside the gene matches: 10. CDR3 length equals 14 residues. The germline gives CDR1 ENHRY, CDR2 SYGVKD. CDR3 sequence (DNA): TGTGCCATCAGAGGTATGCGGGAGGGCGGGGAGCAGTTCTTC. As protein: CAIRGMREGGEQFF.

The chain recombines TRBV25-1 with TRBJ2-1; 7 bases are shared with TRBD2. V shed 6 bases, J shed 4 bases, and the junction held 6 bases outside the gene matches. This CDR3 has 14 residues. Per the germline V gene, CDR1 is MGHDK and CDR2 is SYGVNS. The CDR3: CASRSSGTYNEQFF. Here the CDR3 DNA reads TGTGCCAGCAGGTCTAGCGGTACATACAATGAGCAGTTCTTC.

The V gene is TRBV6-1, the J gene TRBJ1-2; 7 nucleotides match TRBD1. Germline trimming cut 4 bases from V and 5 bases from J; bases unmatched to any gene: 13. The CDR3 has 16 residues. Germline V gene sequence: CDR1 MNHNS, CDR2 SASEGT. DNA of the CDR3: TGTGCCAGCAGTGTCAGACAGGGACGGGTTACGTATGGCTACACCTTC. Protein product: CASSVRQGRVTYGYTF.

The chain is built from TRBV7-3 and TRBJ2-3; D is unresolved. CDR3 length equals 14 residues. Germline V gene data show CDR1 as SGHTA and CDR2 as FQGTGA. V gave up 3 bases and J gave up 0 bases, with 7 bases separating them. The CDR3 DNA sequence: TGTGCCAGCAGCTTCACTACTAGCACAGATACGCAGTATTTT. Its protein is CASSFTTSTDTQYF.

CDR3 DNA sequence: TGTGCCAGCAGAGGACAGGGAGCGGGGAACACTGAAGCTTTCTTT. It is translated as CASRGQGAGNTEAFF. The V and J genes are TRBV6-5 and TRBJ1-1, with 8 positions matching TRBD1. The J segment lost 1 base and the V segment lost 6 bases, leaving 7 bases of the junction unmatched. The germline gives CDR1 MNHEY, CDR2 SVGAGI. The CDR3 runs to 15 residues.

The V and J genes are TRBV21-1 and TRBJ1-4; whether TRBD1, the table's D call, matches the DNA was not checked. TRBV21-1 is a documented pseudogene. The CDR3 runs 15 residues. The CDR3 DNA is TGTGCCAGCAGCAAAGTAGGACACAAGGGTGAAAAACTGTTTTTT. As protein: CASSKVGHKGEKLFF.

The chain recombines TRBV18 with TRBJ2-1; a weak D match, TRBD2 (6 bases). The CDR3 runs to 17 residues. Per the germline V gene, CDR1 is KGHSH and CDR2 is LQKENI. Trimming removed 3 bases from V and 5 bases from J, with 20 bases in between. In nucleotides, the CDR3 is TGTGCCAGCTCACCGACGGCCGGGATTCGGGGGAACAATGAGCAGTTCTTC. This translates into CASSPTAGIRGNNEQFF.

The rearrangement uses TRBV6-6 and TRBJ1-1; no reliable D call. The germline CDR1 and CDR2 sequences are MNHNY and SVGAGI (reference sequence). Deletions cut 2 bases from V and 0 bases from J, with 7 bases between. The CDR3 extends over 14 amino acids. CDR3 loop: CASSYLGMNTEAFF. DNA for the CDR3: TGTGCCAGCAGTTACCTCGGGATGAACACTGAAGCTTTCTTT.

The chain couples TRBV19 to TRBJ2-7; TRBD2 matches at 14 bases. The CDR3 loop spans 15 amino acids. Germline V gene lookup returns CDR1 LNHDA and CDR2 SQIVND (reference sequence). The V segment lost 5 bases and the J segment 3 bases; nucleotides outside the gene matches: 3. The CDR3 DNA follows: TGTGCCAGTAGTCTCGGGACTAGCGGGGGCTACGAGCAGTACTTC. Residues: CASSLGTSGGYEQYF. Together with reference TRBV19 and TRBJ2-7, the CDR3 gives the full variable domain: DGGITQSPKYLFRKEGQNVTLSCEQNLNHDAMYWYRQDPGQGLRLIYYSQIVNDFQKGDIAEGYSVSREKKESFPLTVTSAQKNPTAFYLCASSLGTSGGYEQYFGPGTRLTVT.

The V and J genes are TRBV15 and TRBJ1-3; a weak D match, TRBD1 (5 bases). The CDR3 spans 15 residues. V lost 1 base, J lost 0 bases, and 7 bases lay in between. CDR1 LNHNV and CDR2 YYDKDF come from the germline V gene (reference sequence). The CDR3 DNA is TGTGCCACCAGCAGAGGACAGAGCTCTGGAAACACCATATATTTT. Amino acids: CATSRGQSSGNTIYF.

V is TRBV11-2 and J is TRBJ1-1; D is possibly TRBD1 (5 bases). This CDR3 contains 14 residues. CDR1 is SGHAT and CDR2 is FQNNGV in the germline V gene. V lost 1 base, J lost 1 base, and 7 bases lay in between. CDR3 sequence reads: CASSLATGNTEAFF. The CDR3 DNA is TGTGCCAGCAGCTTAGCAACAGGGAACACTGAAGCTTTCTTT. Variable domain in full (rest from reference TRBV11-2 and TRBJ1-1): EAGVAQSPRYKIIEKRQSVAFWCNPISGHATLYWYQQILGQGPKLLIQFQNNGVVDDSQLPKDRFSAERLKGVDSTLKIQPAKLEDSAVYLCASSLATGNTEAFFGQGTRLTVV.

CDR3 in DNA: TGTGCCAGCAGTCCGGGGACAGGGGTCTATGGCTACACCTTC. This sequence encodes CASSPGTGVYGYTF. The chain carries TRBV27 and TRBJ1-2; 10 bases agree with TRBD1. The CDR3 is 14 residues long. Germline CDR1 and CDR2: MNHEY and SMNVEV (reference sequence). J gave up 4 bases and V 5 bases, and 4 bases lay outside the gene matches.

The chain employs TRBV27 and TRBJ1-5, with no clear D. The CDR3 consists of 15 residues. From germline, CDR1 is MNHEY and CDR2 SMNVEV (reference sequence). The germline V and J ends were trimmed by 4 bases and 2 bases, with 12 bases remaining between them. The CDR3 sequence is CASSWSGSGNQPQHF. CDR3 DNA sequence: TGTGCCAGCAGTTGGTCCGGCAGCGGCAATCAGCCCCAGCATTTT.

The gene calls are TRBV27 and TRBJ1-1; D is unclear. The CDR3 totals 14 residues. The V and J ends lost 5 bases and 6 bases respectively, with 16 bases between them. Looked up from germline, CDR1 is MNHEY and CDR2 is SMNVEV (reference sequence). CDR3 loop: CASSADRTLPEAFF. CDR3 nucleotide sequence: TGTGCCAGCAGTGCCGATCGGACTCTTCCTGAAGCTTTCTTT.

CDR3: CASSEGSLGQGTEAFF. The CDR3 DNA reads as TGTGCCAGCAGTGAGGGTTCTCTGGGACAGGGCACTGAAGCTTTCTTT. The genes are TRBV6-1 and TRBJ1-1; 9 positions match TRBD1. The CDR3 is 16 residues long. V was pared by 3 bases and J by 4 bases, with 9 bases of the junction left unmatched. Germline values: CDR1 MNHNS, CDR2 SASEGT.

The J gene is TRBJ2-1, the V gene TRBV6-1; 11 nucleotides line up with TRBD2. V shed 3 bases and J 6 bases; nucleotides not matched to a gene: 13. Per the germline V gene, CDR1 is MNHNS and CDR2 is SASEGT. The CDR3 totals 18 residues. The CDR3 DNA reads as TGTGCCAGCAGTGATGACCCACAGCGACTAGCGGGACGCAATGAGCAGTTCTTC. This codes for CASSDDPQRLAGRNEQFF.